The present entry profiles one T cell receptor (beta chain) with its context. The sample belongs to a study of T cell changes during pregnancy in multiple sclerosis. The CDR3 has 16 amino acids. V lost 2 bases and J lost 2; bases outside the gene matches: 1. Per germline, CDR1 ENHRY and CDR2 SYGVKD. The protocol was immunoSEQ multiplex PCR, while the TCRdb copy is restricted to in-frame clones and leaves out a portion. The data show fewer than 95,000 clones, over 80% seen once. The source is a female donor with multiple sclerosis, enrolled in a pregnancy study. Here the sequenced sample was peripheral blood, taken in the first trimester of pregnancy. J is TRBJ2-2 and V is TRBV10-3; 11 nucleotides line up with TRBD2. This CDR3 reads CAISEGTSGNTGELFF. Written as DNA, the CDR3 is TGTGCCATCAGTGAGGGGACTAGCGGAAACACCGGGGAGCTGTTTTTT.